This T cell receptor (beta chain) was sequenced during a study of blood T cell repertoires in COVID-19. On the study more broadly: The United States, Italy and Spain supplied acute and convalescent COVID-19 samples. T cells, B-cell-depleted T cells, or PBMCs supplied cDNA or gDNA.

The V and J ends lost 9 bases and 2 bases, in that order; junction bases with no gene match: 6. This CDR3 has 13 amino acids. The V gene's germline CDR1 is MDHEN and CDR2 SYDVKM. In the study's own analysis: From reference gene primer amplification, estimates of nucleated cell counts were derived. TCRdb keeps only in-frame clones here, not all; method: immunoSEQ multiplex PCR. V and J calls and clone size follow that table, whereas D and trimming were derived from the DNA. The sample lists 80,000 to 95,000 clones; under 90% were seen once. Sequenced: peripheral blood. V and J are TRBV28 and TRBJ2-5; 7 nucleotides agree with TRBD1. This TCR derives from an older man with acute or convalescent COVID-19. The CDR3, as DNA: TGTGCCAGTTGCCCGGGACAGCAAGAGACCCAGTACTTC. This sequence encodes CASCPGQQETQYF.